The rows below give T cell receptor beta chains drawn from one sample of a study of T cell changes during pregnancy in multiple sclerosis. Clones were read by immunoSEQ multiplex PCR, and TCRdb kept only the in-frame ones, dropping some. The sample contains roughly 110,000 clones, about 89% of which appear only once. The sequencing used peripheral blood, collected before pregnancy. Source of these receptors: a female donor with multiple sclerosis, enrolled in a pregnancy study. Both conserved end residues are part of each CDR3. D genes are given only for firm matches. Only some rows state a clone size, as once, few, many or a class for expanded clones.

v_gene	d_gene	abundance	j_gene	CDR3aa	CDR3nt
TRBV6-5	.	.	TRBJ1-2	CASSYLSGGGYTF	TGTGCCAGCAGTTACTTGAGCGGGGGCGGCTACACCTTC
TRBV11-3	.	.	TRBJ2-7	CASSLVAGYNEQYF	TGTGCCAGCAGCTTAGTGGCAGGGTACAACGAGCAGTACTTC
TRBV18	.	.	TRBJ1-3	CASSPSWDSSSGNTIYF	TGTGCCAGCTCACCAAGTTGGGACTCCAGCTCTGGAAACACCATATATTTT
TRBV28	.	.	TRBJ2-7	CASSPSLSYEQYF	TGTGCCAGCAGCCCTTCCCTCTCCTACGAGCAGTACTTC
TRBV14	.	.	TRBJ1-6	CASSQDLGSSYNSPLHF	TGTGCCAGCAGCCAAGATTTGGGGAGCTCCTATAATTCACCCCTCCACTTT
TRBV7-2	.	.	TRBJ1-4	CASSLGANEKLFF	TGTGCCAGCAGCTTAGGCGCTAATGAAAAACTGTTTTTT
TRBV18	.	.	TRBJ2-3	CASSLNLEKSSTDTQYF	TGTGCCAGCTCACTAAACCTAGAAAAGTCTAGCACAGATACGCAGTATTTT
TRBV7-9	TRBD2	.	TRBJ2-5	CASSSGLAGSTQETQYF	TGTGCCAGCAGCTCGGGACTAGCGGGTTCAACCCAAGAGACCCAGTACTTC
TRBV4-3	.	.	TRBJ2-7	CASSQERGYEQYF	TGCGCCAGCAGCCAAGAACGGGGTTACGAGCAGTACTTC
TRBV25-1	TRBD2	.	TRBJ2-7	CASSSLAGAGEQYF	TGTGCCAGCAGTTCGCTAGCGGGAGCCGGCGAGCAGTACTTC
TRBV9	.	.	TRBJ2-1	CASSADLGTPYNEQFF	TGTGCCAGCAGCGCTGACCTCGGGACACCGTACAATGAGCAGTTCTTC
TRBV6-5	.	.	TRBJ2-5	CASSYSGITETQYF	TGTGCCAGCAGTTATTCCGGGATAACAGAGACCCAGTACTTC
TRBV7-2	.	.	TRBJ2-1	CASSLAGGPYNEQFF	TGTGCCAGCAGCTTAGCCGGGGGACCCTACAATGAGCAGTTCTTC
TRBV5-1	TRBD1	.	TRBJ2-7	CASSRGQGPYEQYF	TGCGCCAGCAGCAGGGGACAGGGCCCCTACGAGCAGTACTTC
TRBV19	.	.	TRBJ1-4	CASSIVGGQRKKLFF	TGTGCCAGTAGTATAGTTGGAGGGCAGCGGAAAAAACTGTTTTTT
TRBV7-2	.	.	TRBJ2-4	CASSLGPQNIQYF	TGTGCCAGCAGTCTTGGGCCTCAAAACATTCAGTACTTC
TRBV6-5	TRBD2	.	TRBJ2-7	CASSLASGRYEQYF	TGTGCCAGCAGTCTGGCTAGCGGGAGGTACGAGCAGTACTTC
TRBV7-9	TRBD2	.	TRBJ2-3	CASRPPGLAIDSTDTQYF	TGTGCCAGCAGGCCTCCGGGACTAGCGATAGATAGCACAGATACGCAGTATTTT
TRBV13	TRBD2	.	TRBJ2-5	CASSLSSSGGGIQTQYF	TGTGCCAGCAGCTTATCGTCTAGCGGGGGGGGCATTCAGACCCAGTACTTC
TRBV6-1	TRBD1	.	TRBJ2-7	CAGRGTGDYEQYF	TGTGCCGGACGAGGGACAGGGGATTACGAGCAGTACTTC
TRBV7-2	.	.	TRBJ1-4	CASSYSSSNEKLFF	TGTGCCAGCAGCTACAGCAGCAGTAATGAAAAACTGTTTTTT
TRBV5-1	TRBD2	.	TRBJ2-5	CASSQWTSGGSGETQYF	TGCGCCAGCAGCCAATGGACTAGCGGGGGCTCCGGAGAGACCCAGTACTTC
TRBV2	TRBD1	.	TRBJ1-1	CASSPSPGQGSPEAFF	TGTGCCAGCAGCCCTAGCCCTGGACAGGGCAGCCCTGAAGCTTTCTTT
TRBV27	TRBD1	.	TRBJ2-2	CASSLGQGVAGELFF	TGTGCCAGCAGCCTGGGACAGGGGGTCGCCGGGGAGCTGTTTTTT
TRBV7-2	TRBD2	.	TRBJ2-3	CASSPGTSGALLTDTQYF	TGTGCCAGCAGCCCGGGGACTAGCGGGGCTCTACTCACAGATACGCAGTATTTT
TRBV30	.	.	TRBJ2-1	CAWSPRALGGEQFF	TGTGCCTGGAGTCCCCGGGCTCTAGGAGGTGAGCAGTTCTTC
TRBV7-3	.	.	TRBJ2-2	CASSFSEGLLTGELFF	TGTGCCAGCAGCTTTTCAGAGGGACTTCTCACCGGGGAGCTGTTTTTT
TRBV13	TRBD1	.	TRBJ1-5	CASSCQTRDSSDQPQHF	TGTGCCAGCAGCTGCCAAACCCGGGACAGCTCCGATCAGCCCCAGCATTTT
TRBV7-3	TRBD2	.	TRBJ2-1	CASSLWASGGNEQFF	TGTGCCAGCAGCTTATGGGCTAGCGGAGGCAATGAGCAGTTCTTC
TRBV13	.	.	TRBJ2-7	CASSLAGAHYEQYF	TGTGCCAGCAGCTTAGCGGGAGCACATTACGAGCAGTACTTC
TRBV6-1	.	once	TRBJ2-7	CASTPTLTYEQYF	TGTGCCAGCACCCCGACACTTACCTACGAGCAGTACTTC
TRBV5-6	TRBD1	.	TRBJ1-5	CASSLRQGSGNQPQHF	TGTGCCAGCAGCTTACGACAGGGGAGTGGGAATCAGCCCCAGCATTTT
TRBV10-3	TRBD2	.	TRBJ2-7	CAIRATGLAGYSSYEQYF	TGTGCCATCAGGGCAACCGGACTAGCGGGCTACAGCTCCTACGAGCAGTACTTC
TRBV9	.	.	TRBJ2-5	CASSVGGSQETQYF	TGTGCCAGCAGCGTAGGTGGCTCTCAAGAGACCCAGTACTTC
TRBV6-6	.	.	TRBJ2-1	CASSSQRMSSYNEQFF	TGTGCCAGCAGTTCACAGCGGATGAGCTCCTACAATGAGCAGTTCTTC